These 4 T cell receptor beta chains came from one sample sequenced in a study of identical twins. TCRdb reanalysed the 5' RACE reads using MiXCR and keeps one entry per CDR3 protein. This sample has about 690,000 distinct CDR3 sequences, with around 5.7% found just once. Sequencing was done on a sample of naive T cells sorted from blood. All receptors come from a man aged 18 to 30 in good health.

The genes are TRBV2 and TRBJ2-2, with 9 bases matching TRBD2. Trimming cost V 8 bases and J 7 bases; bases outside gene matches: 8. The germline V gene has CDR1 SNHLY and CDR2 FYNNEI. The CDR3 is made up of 14 amino acids. The CDR3 loop reads CASEPLAGDGELFF. Here the CDR3 DNA reads TGTGCCAGCGAACCCTTAGCGGGGGACGGGGAGCTGTTTTTT.

The chain joins TRBV7-9 to TRBJ1-3; tentative D call: TRBD1 (6 bases). This CDR3 comprises 17 residues. V lost 5 bases, J lost 0 bases, and 17 bases lay in between. Germline CDR1 reads SEHNR; CDR2 reads FQNEAQ (reference sequence). In nucleotides, the CDR3 is TGTGCCAGCAGCGTCTTAGGGGGGCCTAGCTCTGGAAACACCATATATTTT. Translation: CASSVLGGPSSGNTIYF.

This clonotype was detected many times. The rearrangement joins TRBV25-1 to TRBJ2-1; 10 positions agree with TRBD2. The V gene end was trimmed by 3 bases and the J gene end by 3 bases; junction bases not matched to a gene: 5. The CDR3 spans 16 residues. Germline values: CDR1 MGHDK, CDR2 SYGVNS. CDR3 sequence: CASSDSTSGDYNEQFF. The CDR3 region has the DNA TGTGCCAGCAGTGACTCCACTAGCGGGGACTACAATGAGCAGTTCTTC.

This clonotype was seen at least ten times. V gene TRBV5-1 combines with J gene TRBJ2-1, with a possible D match to TRBD1 (5 bases). Germline CDR1 SGHRS, CDR2 YFSETQ. This CDR3 is built from 15 residues. The V gene lost 4 bases and the J gene lost 0 bases, with 11 bases spanning the gap. This CDR3 is CASSPTGDSYNEQFF. The CDR3 bases are TGCGCCAGCAGCCCCACAGGAGACTCCTACAATGAGCAGTTCTTC.